This T cell receptor (beta chain) appears in the sequencing data of a study of blood T cell repertoires in COVID-19. Background on the study: Whether acute or convalescent, the COVID-19 samples came from the United States, Italy and Spain.

Germline V lookup: CDR1 MNHEY, CDR2 SVGAGI. V was clipped by 6 bases and J by 5 bases, with 20 bases between them. There are 15 residues in the CDR3. Seattle's enrolled individuals joined amid active infection and were then monitored longitudinally. In the original workflow: Reference gene primer amplification gave estimated nucleated cell counts. Produced via immunoSEQ multiplex PCR; TCRdb's table is partial and in-frame only. V and J calls and clone size are as listed in that table; D and trimming were resolved from the DNA. This sample has over 250,000 clones; 65% to 85% occur once, and the top ten carry almost 1.5%.

The chain couples TRBV6-5 to TRBJ2-7; a weak D match, TRBD1 (6 bases). This TCR was sampled from a human donor with COVID-19, enrolled during active disease. The donor label of this sample is uncertain. Sequencing input: peripheral blood. As DNA, the CDR3 is TGTGCCAGCAGCAAATCTTTGGGGGCGCAAAACGAGCAGTACTTC. As protein: CASSKSLGAQNEQYF.